Listed here is a single TCR beta chain. This record belongs to a study of Tregs in tolerant kidney transplant recipients. Trimming removed 6 bases from V and 6 bases from J; junction bases left unmatched: 12. The CDR3 length is 15 residues. Germline V CDR1 and CDR2: MNHEY, SMNVEV (reference sequence). Mixed chimerism was transient after nonmyeloablative marrow transplants from related graft donors. The repertoire was sequenced with immunoSEQ multiplex PCR; TCRdb's copy has only in-frame clones and lacks some. The sample lists roughly 86,000 clones; roughly 93% were seen once. The TCR sequence derives from a human patient who received a combined kidney and bone marrow transplant. The graft donor may have given rise to some T cells. Specimen: CD4+ T cells from blood (PBMCs), collected 12 months after the transplant. This chain connects TRBV27 to TRBJ2-7; TRBD1 matches 9 bases. Written as DNA, the CDR3 is TGTGCCAGCAGACGTTCCGGGACAGGGTTTTCCGAGCAGTACTTC. It yields the protein CASRRSGTGFSEQYF.